This T cell receptor (beta chain) was sequenced during a study of blood T cell repertoires in COVID-19 (TCRdb year 2020). Regarding the complete study: The collaborator samples originated in the United States, Italy and Spain and spanned the acute and convalescent phases of COVID-19. The material from the prospective study consisted of cDNA or gDNA derived from T cells, B-cell-depleted T cells, or PBMCs. Subjects who had been exposed to COVID-19, were actively infected with it, or had recovered from it provided the deeply sampled blood TCRbeta repertoires that made up the dataset. The repertoires were released in a freely available public database meant as a resource for research on the immune response to SARS-CoV-2. The samples were drawn from the first 160 participants of the ongoing ImmuneRACE study and from over a thousand subjects provided by 6 global collaborators. Nearly every sample came with metadata listing a de-identified subject ID, COVID-19 status, age in years and sex. Where available, HLA class I and class II types were taken from metadata supplied by the sample provider and were not determined by assay-based typing.

Participants in the prospective study were enrolled through a virtual design, were aged roughly 18 to 90 years, and lived in some 24 United States geographic areas. Cohort assignment in the prospective study relied on participant-reported clinical history from a screening survey and a study questionnaire. In the prospective study, mobile phlebotomists collected whole blood, serum and a nasopharyngeal or oropharyngeal swab from each participant. Over an approximately 2-month period, participants in the prospective study had the option of providing additional blood draws and questionnaires. Blood samples from the prospective study were shipped frozen or at room temperature prior to DNA extraction. Note on this clone: Its cognate antigen has yet to be identified. No base qualities exist here, and no much larger clone lies one base off it.

Paper-wide results and their limitations: How much clinical and demographic metadata was included differed by source and by participant, and the metadata was provided uncurated.

TCRbeta CDR3 regions were amplified from genomic DNA by means of the immunoSEQ Assay, a bias-controlled multiplex PCR. As for the authors' bioinformatics: Within the assay, amplification of reference gene primers was used to estimate how many nucleated cells each sample contained. Sequence reads were collapsed and filtered to measure the absolute abundance of every unique TCRbeta CDR3 rearrangement. Productive Simpson clonality was computed per sample as the square root of Simpson's diversity index over productive rearrangements. TCRdb retrieved this table from immuneACCESS and kept in-frame rearrangements only. Not all clones are present; in checked studies, unresolved V genes account for under half, and no reason is known for the remainder. V, J and clone size were drawn from that table, and D and trimming were deduced from the DNA. The sample records 340,000 or so clones, about 86% of which are singletons. Jointly, the top ten make up roughly 4.2% of the sample.

CDR1 MGHDK and CDR2 SYGVNS are derived from the germline V gene. The V end loses 6 bases and the J end loses 0 bases, and a stretch of 12 bases separates them. The CDR3 goes from the cysteine to the phenylalanine over 16 residues. Only CDR3 DNA remains: 48 bases, in frame from the first base. The chain joins TRBV25-1 to TRBJ1-6, and TRBD1 may be the D gene, going by 6 matching bases. The TCR originated in a woman aged 40-49 years with acute COVID-19. Sequences were obtained from PBMCs or T cells enriched from blood (not recorded which). The CDR3 reads CASRDSLSSYNSPLHF. The bases are TGTGCCAGCAGGGACAGTCTGAGCTCCTATAATTCACCCCTCCACTTT.